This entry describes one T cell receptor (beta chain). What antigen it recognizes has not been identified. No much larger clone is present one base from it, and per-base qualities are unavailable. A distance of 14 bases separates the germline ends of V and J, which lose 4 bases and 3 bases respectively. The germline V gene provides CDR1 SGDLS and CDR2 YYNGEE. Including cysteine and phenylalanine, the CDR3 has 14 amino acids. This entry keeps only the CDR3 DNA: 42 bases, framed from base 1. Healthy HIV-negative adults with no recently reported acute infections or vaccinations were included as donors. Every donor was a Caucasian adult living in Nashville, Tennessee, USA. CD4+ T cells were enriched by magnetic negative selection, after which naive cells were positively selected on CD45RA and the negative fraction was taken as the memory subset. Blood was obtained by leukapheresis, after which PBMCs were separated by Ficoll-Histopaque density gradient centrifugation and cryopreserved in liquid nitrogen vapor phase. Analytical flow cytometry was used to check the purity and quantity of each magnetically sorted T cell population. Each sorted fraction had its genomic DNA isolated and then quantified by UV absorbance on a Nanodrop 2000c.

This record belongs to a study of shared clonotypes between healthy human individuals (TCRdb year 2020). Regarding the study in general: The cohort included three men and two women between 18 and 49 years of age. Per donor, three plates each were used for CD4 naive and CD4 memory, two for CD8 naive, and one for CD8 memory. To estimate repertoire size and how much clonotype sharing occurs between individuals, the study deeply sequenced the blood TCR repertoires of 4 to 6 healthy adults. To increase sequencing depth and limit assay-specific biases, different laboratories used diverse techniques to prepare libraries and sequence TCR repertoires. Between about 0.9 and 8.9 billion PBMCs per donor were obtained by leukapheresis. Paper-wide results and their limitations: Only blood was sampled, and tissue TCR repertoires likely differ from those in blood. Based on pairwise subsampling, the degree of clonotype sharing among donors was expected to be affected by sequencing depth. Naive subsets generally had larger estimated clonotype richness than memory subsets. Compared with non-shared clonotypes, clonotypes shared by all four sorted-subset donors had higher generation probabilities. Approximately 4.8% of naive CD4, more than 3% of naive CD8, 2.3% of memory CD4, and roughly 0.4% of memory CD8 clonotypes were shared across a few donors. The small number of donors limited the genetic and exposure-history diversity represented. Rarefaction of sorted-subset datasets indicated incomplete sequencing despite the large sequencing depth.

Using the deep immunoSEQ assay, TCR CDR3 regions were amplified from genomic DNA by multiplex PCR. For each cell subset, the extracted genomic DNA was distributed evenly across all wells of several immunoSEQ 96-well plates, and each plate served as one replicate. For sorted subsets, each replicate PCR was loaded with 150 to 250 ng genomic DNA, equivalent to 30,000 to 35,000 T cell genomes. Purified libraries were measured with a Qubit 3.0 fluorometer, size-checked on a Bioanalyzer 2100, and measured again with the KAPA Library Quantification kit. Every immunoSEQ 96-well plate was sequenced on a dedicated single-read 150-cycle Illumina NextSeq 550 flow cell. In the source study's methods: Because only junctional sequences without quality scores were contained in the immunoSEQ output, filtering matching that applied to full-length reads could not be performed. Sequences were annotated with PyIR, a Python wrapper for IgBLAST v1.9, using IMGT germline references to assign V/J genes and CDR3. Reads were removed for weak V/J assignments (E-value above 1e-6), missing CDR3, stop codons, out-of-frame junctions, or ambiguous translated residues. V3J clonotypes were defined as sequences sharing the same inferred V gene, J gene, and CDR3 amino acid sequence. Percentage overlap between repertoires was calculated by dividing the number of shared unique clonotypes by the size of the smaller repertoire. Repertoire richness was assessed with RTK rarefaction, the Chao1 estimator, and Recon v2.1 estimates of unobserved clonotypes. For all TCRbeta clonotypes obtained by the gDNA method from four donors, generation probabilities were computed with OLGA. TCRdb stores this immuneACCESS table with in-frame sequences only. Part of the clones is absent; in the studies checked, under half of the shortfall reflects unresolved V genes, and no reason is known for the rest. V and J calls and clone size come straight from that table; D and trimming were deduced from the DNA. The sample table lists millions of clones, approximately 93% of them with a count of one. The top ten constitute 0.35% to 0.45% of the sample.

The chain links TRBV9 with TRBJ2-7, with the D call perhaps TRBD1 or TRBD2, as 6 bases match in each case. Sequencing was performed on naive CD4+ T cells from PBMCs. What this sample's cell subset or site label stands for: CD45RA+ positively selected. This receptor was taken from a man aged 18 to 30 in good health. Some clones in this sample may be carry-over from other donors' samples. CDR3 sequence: CASSPSGAFYEQYF. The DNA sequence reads TGTGCCAGCAGCCCCTCGGGGGCTTTCTACGAGCAGTACTTC.